Presented here are 20 T cell receptor beta chains from one specimen sequenced in a study of T cell changes during pregnancy in multiple sclerosis. Libraries were prepared by immunoSEQ multiplex PCR; TCRdb keeps only in-frame clonotypes and omits some of them. The sample holds just over 55,000 clones, 80% to 95% seen once. This material consisted of peripheral blood, taken after pregnancy. These receptors all stem from a female donor in good health, enrolled as a control in a pregnancy study.

The chain carries TRBV9 and TRBJ2-7; tentatively, D is TRBD2 (5 bases). This CDR3 has 16 amino acids. Per the germline V gene, CDR1 is SGDLS and CDR2 is YYNGEE. Trimming stripped 0 bases from V and 0 bases from J, with 13 bases between. CDR3 sequence (DNA): TGTGCCAGCAGCGTAGGGATTGGAGGCGGCTCCTACGAGCAGTACTTC. It codes for CASSVGIGGGSYEQYF.

V is TRBV18 and J is TRBJ1-1; D unresolved. V lost 0 bases, J lost 5 bases, and 10 bases lay in between. The germline CDR1 and CDR2 sequences are KGHSH and LQKENI. This CDR3 has 14 amino acids. CDR3 DNA sequence: TGTGCCAGCTCACCACCCGACGGGAGGACTGAAGCTTTCTTT. Protein sequence: CASSPPDGRTEAFF.

CDR3 in amino acids: CAISGGGGGNNEQFF. The CDR3 DNA follows: TGTGCCATCAGTGGCGGGGGGGGTGGCAACAATGAGCAGTTCTTC. The chain couples TRBV10-3 to TRBJ2-1, with 9 bases matching TRBD2. This CDR3 contains 15 residues. Germline CDR1 reads ENHRY; CDR2 reads SYGVKD. V trimming: 4 bases; J trimming: 5 bases; junction bases outside the gene matches: 6.

The rearrangement joins TRBV19 to TRBJ1-2, with a tentative D call TRBD1 (5 bases). The CDR3 length is 14 residues. Trimming shortened V by 11 bases and J by 2 bases, and 18 bases separated the two germline ends. Germline assignment: CDR1 LNHDA and CDR2 SQIVND (reference sequence). The CDR3 DNA sequence: TGTGCCGCTTCATCAGGGAAAACCAACTATGGCTACACCTTC. Its translation: CAASSGKTNYGYTF.

The chain uses TRBV7-2 and TRBJ2-2; 8 positions agree with TRBD1. Trimming at V came to 5 bases and at J to 6 bases, leaving 11 bases not matched to a gene. Germline V CDR1 and CDR2: SGHTA, FQGNSA. The CDR3 totals 16 residues. In DNA form, the CDR3 reads TGTGCCAGCAGCCACAGACAGGGGAGATCCCCCGGGGAGCTGTTTTTT. Translating it yields CASSHRQGRSPGELFF.

V usage is TRBV5-1 and J usage is TRBJ2-7; D may be TRBD2 (5 bases). Germline V gene data show CDR1 as SGHRS and CDR2 as YFSETQ. The V gene lost 2 bases and the J gene lost 4 bases, with 10 bases spanning the gap. This CDR3 is built from 13 residues. The CDR3 loop reads CASSFGSLYEQYF. The CDR3 nucleotides are TGCGCCAGCAGCTTTGGGAGCCTTTACGAGCAGTACTTC.

The V and J genes are TRBV19 and TRBJ1-1; 7 bases match TRBD1. The length of the CDR3 is 15 residues. V lost 7 bases to trimming and J lost 1 base; unmatched junction nucleotides: 9. Germline-derived CDR1 and CDR2 are LNHDA and SQIVND (reference sequence). CDR3 nucleotides: TGTGCCAGTATGAGACCGGGACAGCAGAACACTGAAGCTTTCTTT. Amino acids: CASMRPGQQNTEAFF. The entire variable domain, with the rest obtained from reference TRBV19 and TRBJ1-1, is as follows: DGGITQSPKYLFRKEGQNVTLSCEQNLNHDAMYWYRQDPGQGLRLIYYSQIVNDFQKGDIAEGYSVSREKKESFPLTVTSAQKNPTAFYLCASMRPGQQNTEAFFGQGTRLTVV.

The CDR3 nucleotides are TGTGCCAGCAGCTCCGGACAGGGGGCGAGGACAGATACGCAGTATTTT. Its protein is CASSSGQGARTDTQYF. J is TRBJ2-3 and V is TRBV11-3; 11 bases map to TRBD1. The trim removed 4 bases at V and 3 bases at J, leaving 6 bases unmatched. This CDR3 region has 16 residues. The V gene's germline CDR1 is SGHNT and CDR2 YENEEA.

The chain recombines TRBV2 with TRBJ2-5; TRBD2 matches 11 bases. The CDR3 sequence is 14 residues long. The germline CDR1 and CDR2 sequences are SNHLY and FYNNEI. V was clipped by 8 bases and J by 4 bases; unmatched bases: 6. The CDR3 loop reads CASERLAGGETQYF. CDR3 in DNA: TGTGCCAGCGAAAGGCTAGCGGGGGGAGAGACCCAGTACTTC.

This sequence joins TRBV6-6 and TRBJ1-2; D might be TRBD1 (5 bases). The V and J ends lost 8 bases and 4 bases respectively, with 17 bases between them. The CDR3 extends over 14 amino acids. The germline V gene encodes CDR1 MNHNY and CDR2 SVGAGI (reference sequence). The DNA for the CDR3 is TGTGCCAGCTTGGTGGGGGAGGGACCCTATGGCTACACCTTC. Translated: CASLVGEGPYGYTF.

The chain couples TRBV6-1 to TRBJ1-5, with 9 bases fitting TRBD1. The CDR3 covers 15 residues. The V segment lost 8 bases and the J segment 0 bases; nucleotides outside the gene matches: 5. The germline V gene encodes CDR1 MNHNS and CDR2 SASEGT. This CDR3 is CASQGTGSSNQPQHF. The CDR3 DNA follows: TGTGCCAGCCAGGGGACAGGGAGTAGCAATCAGCCCCAGCATTTT.

In nucleotides, the CDR3 is TGTGCCAGCAGCTTATATTGGGGGCTTGACACTGAAGCTTTCTTT. Translating it yields CASSLYWGLDTEAFF. The chain joins TRBV7-2 to TRBJ1-1; D might be TRBD1 (6 bases). CDR3 length equals 15 residues. V was cut by 2 bases and J by 3 bases, with 13 bases left in between. Germline CDR1 reads SGHTA; CDR2 reads FQGNSA.

V is TRBV11-3 and J is TRBJ2-1, with 8 bases aligning to TRBD2. The germline CDR1 and CDR2 sequences are SGHNT and YENEEA. Trimming at V came to 2 bases and at J to 9 bases, leaving 3 bases not matched to a gene. There are 13 residues in the CDR3. The CDR3 DNA reads as TGTGCCAGCAGCTTAACCGGGAGGGGTGAGCAGTTCTTC. Translation gives CASSLTGRGEQFF.

The rearrangement joins TRBV4-3 to TRBJ2-1; D is unclear. V gave up 4 bases and J gave up 5 bases, with 15 bases separating them. This CDR3 spans 15 amino acids. In germline, CDR1 is LGHNA, CDR2 YSLEER. The CDR3 protein is CASSPIMGVDNEQFF. DNA of the CDR3: TGCGCCAGCAGCCCGATCATGGGCGTTGACAATGAGCAGTTCTTC.

Note on this clone: At one boundary the junction diverges from the germline segment, which might be a read error. In the same sample, other DNA sequences code for this CDR3. The V call is TRBV4-1, the J call TRBJ2-7, with 7 bases identical to TRBD1. This CDR3 is 14 amino acids long. Germline V gene sequence: CDR1 MGHRA, CDR2 YSYEKL. This CDR3 is CASSLGQENYEQYF. Written as DNA, the CDR3 is TGCGCTAGCAGCCTCGGACAGGAGAACTACGAGCAGTACTTC.

The J gene is TRBJ1-1, the V gene TRBV19, with D maybe TRBD1 (6 bases). This CDR3 is built from 16 residues. Germline assignment: CDR1 LNHDA and CDR2 SQIVND (reference sequence). V lost 7 bases to trimming and J lost 1 base, with 19 bases between them. CDR3 coding DNA: TGTGCCAGTACAGGGGTTTGGGCCCCCAAGAACACTGAAGCTTTCTTT. Protein sequence: CASTGVWAPKNTEAFF.

The chain joins TRBV13 to TRBJ2-5, with D possibly being TRBD1 (6 bases). The CDR3 is made up of 14 amino acids. Germline CDR1 and CDR2: PRHDT and FYEKMQ (reference sequence). V lost 5 bases, J lost 3 bases, and 13 bases lay in between. The CDR3 loop reads CASSLRDTEETQYF. The CDR3 nucleotides are TGTGCCAGCAGCCTCCGGGACACTGAAGAGACCCAGTACTTC.

The table lists this clone with a count of one. The genes are TRBV5-1 and TRBJ2-5; the D gene is possibly TRBD1 (5 bases). The tail of the sequence fits TRBJ2-7 better, so the J call may be wrong. This CDR3 has 14 amino acids. CDR1 and CDR2 from the germline V gene are SGHRS and YFSETQ. The CDR3 region has the DNA TGCGCCAGCAGCTTTACTCAGGGTCTAGACGAGCAGTACTTC. Its protein is CASSFTQGLDEQYF.

This chain connects TRBV7-6 to TRBJ2-7; TRBD2 matches 10 bases. Germline CDR1 is SGHVS and CDR2 is FNYEAQ. V shed 5 bases, J shed 2 bases, and the junction held 3 bases outside the gene matches. This CDR3 has 14 residues. The CDR3 here is CASSRLAGAYEQYF. In DNA form, the CDR3 reads TGTGCCAGCAGCCGACTAGCGGGTGCCTACGAGCAGTACTTC.

The gene calls are TRBV7-8 and TRBJ2-3, with 8 bases that match TRBD2. This CDR3 has 16 residues. The junction had 4 bases not matched to a gene; V was cut back by 2 bases and J by 0 bases. Germline loops: CDR1 SGHVS, CDR2 FQNEAQ. CDR3 nucleotide sequence: TGTGCCAGCAGCTTAAGAGCGGGAGATAGCACAGATACGCAGTATTTT. It is translated as CASSLRAGDSTDTQYF.